Listed below are T cell receptor beta chains from one sample, sequenced in a study of shared clonotypes between healthy human individuals. Using immunoSEQ multiplex PCR, the repertoire was profiled, and TCRdb retains in-frame clones only, with some absent. Altogether fewer than 3 million clones are present, around 92% being singletons, with the ten largest covering around 0.38%. Sequences were obtained from naive CD4+ T cells from PBMCs. These receptor sequences come from a man between 18 and 29 years old in good health. Some clones in this sample may be carry-over from other donors' samples. Each CDR3 is given with its conserved first and last residue. D genes are given only for firm matches. Size is stated for part of the rows, as once, few or many counts, or as a class when the clone is expanded.

abundance,j_gene,d_gene,v_gene,CDR3aa,CDR3nt
.,TRBJ2-5,.,TRBV18,CASSPPGHRVETQYF,TGTGCCAGCTCACCCCCGGGTCACAGGGTTGAGACCCAGTACTTC
.,TRBJ2-3,TRBD2,TRBV30,CAWNPEAGVWTDTQYF,TGTGCCTGGAACCCCGAAGCGGGAGTATGGACAGATACGCAGTATTTT
.,TRBJ1-5,.,TRBV28,CAISLVNQPQHF,TGTGCCATCTCTCTTGTTAATCAGCCCCAGCATTTT
.,TRBJ1-1,TRBD1,TRBV5-4,CASSFGGTGGTEAFF,TGTGCCAGCAGCTTTGGGGGGACAGGGGGAACTGAAGCTTTCTTT
.,TRBJ2-4,TRBD1,TRBV28,CASSRQGSANIQYF,TGTGCCAGCAGTCGACAGGGGTCGGCAAACATTCAGTACTTC
.,TRBJ2-1,.,TRBV18,CASSPPEVSYNEQFF,TGTGCCAGCTCACCACCCGAAGTTTCCTACAATGAGCAGTTCTTC
.,TRBJ2-1,.,TRBV9,CASSGGTNEQFF,TGTGCCAGCAGCGGGGGGACCAATGAGCAGTTCTTC
.,TRBJ1-3,TRBD1,TRBV2,CASLQGTGNTIYF,TGTGCCAGTTTACAGGGGACTGGAAACACCATATATTTT
once,TRBJ2-2,.,TRBV30,CAWRARGAITGELFF,TGTGCCTGGAGGGCCAGGGGGGCTATAACCGGGGAGCTGTTTTTT
.,TRBJ1-1,.,TRBV7-2,CASSSRIAEAFF,TGTGCCAGCAGCTCCCGAATAGCTGAAGCTTTCTTT
.,TRBJ2-2,.,TRBV7-2,CASSGRVTNTGELFF,TGTGCCAGCAGCGGGCGGGTGACGAACACCGGGGAGCTGTTTTTT
once,TRBJ1-4,.,TRBV27,CASSFFPSRDSEKLFF,TGTGCCAGCAGTTTTTTTCCGTCCAGGGATTCGGAAAAACTGTTTTTT
once,TRBJ1-2,TRBD1,TRBV18,CASSSPYRGRVYGYTF,TGTGCCAGCTCAAGTCCTTACAGGGGGCGCGTCTATGGCTACACCTTC
.,TRBJ2-1,TRBD2,TRBV10-2,CASSVLSGRTYNEQFF,TGCGCCAGCAGTGTCCTGAGCGGGAGAACCTACAATGAGCAGTTCTTC
.,TRBJ2-2,.,TRBV2,CASRLNTGELFF,TGTGCCAGCAGATTGAACACCGGGGAGCTGTTTTTT
.,TRBJ2-1,.,TRBV9,CASSASSSYNEQFF,TGTGCCAGCAGCGCCTCTTCTAGTTACAATGAGCAGTTCTTC
.,TRBJ2-1,.,TRBV29-1,CSVHRPQDHNEQFF,TGCAGCGTTCATCGGCCCCAGGACCACAATGAGCAGTTCTTC
.,TRBJ2-1,TRBD1,TRBV11-3,CASSPPGQGVNEQFF,TGTGCCAGCAGCCCCCCGGGACAGGGGGTAAATGAGCAGTTCTTC